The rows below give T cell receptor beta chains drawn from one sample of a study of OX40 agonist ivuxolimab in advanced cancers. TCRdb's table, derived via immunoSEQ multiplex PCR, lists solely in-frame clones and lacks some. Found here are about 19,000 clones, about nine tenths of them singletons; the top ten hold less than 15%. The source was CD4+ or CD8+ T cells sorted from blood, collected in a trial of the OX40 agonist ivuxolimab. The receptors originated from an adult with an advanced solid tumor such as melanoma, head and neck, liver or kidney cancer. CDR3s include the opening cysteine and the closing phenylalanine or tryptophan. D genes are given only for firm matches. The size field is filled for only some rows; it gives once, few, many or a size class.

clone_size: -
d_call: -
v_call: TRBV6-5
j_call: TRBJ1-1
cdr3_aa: CASSELPRDTEAFF
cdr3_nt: TGTGCCAGCAGTGAACTTCCCCGAGACACTGAAGCTTTCTTT

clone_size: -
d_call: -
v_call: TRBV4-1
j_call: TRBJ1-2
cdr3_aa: CASSQEPTGMPEGYTF
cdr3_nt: TGCGCCAGCAGCCAAGAACCAACGGGGATGCCTGAAGGCTACACCTTC

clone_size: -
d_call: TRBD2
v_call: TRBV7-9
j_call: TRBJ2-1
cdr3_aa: CASSFGGGNNEQFF
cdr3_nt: TGTGCCAGCAGCTTTGGGGGAGGGAACAATGAGCAGTTCTTC

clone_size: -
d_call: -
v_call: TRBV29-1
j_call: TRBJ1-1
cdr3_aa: CSVLGPSVEAFF
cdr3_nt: TGCAGCGTATTGGGACCATCAGTTGAAGCTTTCTTT

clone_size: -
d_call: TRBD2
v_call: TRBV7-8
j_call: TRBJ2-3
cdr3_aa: CASSPFPGLASTDTQYF
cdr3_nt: TGTGCCAGCAGCCCCTTCCCGGGACTAGCGAGCACAGATACGCAGTATTTT

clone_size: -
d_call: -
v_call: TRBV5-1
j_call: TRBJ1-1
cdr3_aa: CASKLEQGGTEAFF
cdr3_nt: TGCGCCAGCAAACTCGAACAGGGAGGCACTGAAGCTTTCTTT

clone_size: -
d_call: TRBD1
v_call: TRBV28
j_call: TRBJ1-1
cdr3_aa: CASSSQRGPPEAFF
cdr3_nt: TGTGCCAGCAGTTCCCAAAGGGGGCCTCCTGAAGCTTTCTTT

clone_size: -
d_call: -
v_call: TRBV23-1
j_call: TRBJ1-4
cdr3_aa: CASSQGGGPFLYRAEKLFF
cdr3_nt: TGCGCCAGCAGTCAAGGGGGAGGTCCTTTTCTTTACCGGGCTGAAAAACTGTTTTTT

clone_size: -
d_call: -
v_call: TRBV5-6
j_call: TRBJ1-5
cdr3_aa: CASSFSGNQPQHF
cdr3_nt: TGTGCCAGCAGCTTCAGTGGCAATCAGCCCCAGCATTTT

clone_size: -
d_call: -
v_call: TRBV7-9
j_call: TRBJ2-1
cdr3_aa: CASSPILGGGGEQFF
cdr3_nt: TGTGCCAGCAGCCCCATATTGGGTGGGGGCGGTGAGCAGTTCTTC

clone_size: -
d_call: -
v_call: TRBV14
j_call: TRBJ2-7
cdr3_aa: CASSPQGGTSYEQYF
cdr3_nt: TGTGCCAGCAGCCCTCAGGGCGGGACCTCCTACGAGCAGTACTTC

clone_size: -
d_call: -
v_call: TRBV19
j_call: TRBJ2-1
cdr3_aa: CASFFNNEQFF
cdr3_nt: TGTGCCTCTTTCTTCAACAATGAGCAGTTCTTC

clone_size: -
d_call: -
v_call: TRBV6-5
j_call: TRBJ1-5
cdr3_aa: CASSDGGSNQPQHF
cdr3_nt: TGTGCCAGCAGTGACGGTGGGAGCAATCAGCCCCAGCATTTT

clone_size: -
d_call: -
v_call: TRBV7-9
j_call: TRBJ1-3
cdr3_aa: CASSFEGSGNTIYF
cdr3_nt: TGTGCCAGCAGCTTCGAGGGCTCTGGAAACACCATATATTTT

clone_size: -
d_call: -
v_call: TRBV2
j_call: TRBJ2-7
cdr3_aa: CASSEALDRRAYEQYF
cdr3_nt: TGTGCCAGCAGTGAAGCCCTTGACAGGAGAGCATACGAGCAGTACTTC

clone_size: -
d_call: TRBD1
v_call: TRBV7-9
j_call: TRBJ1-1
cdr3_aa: CASSDGTGVTEAFF
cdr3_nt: TGTGCCAGCAGTGACGGGACAGGGGTGACTGAAGCTTTCTTT

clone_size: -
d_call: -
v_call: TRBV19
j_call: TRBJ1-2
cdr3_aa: CASSGGYYRGYTF
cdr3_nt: TGTGCCAGTAGTGGGGGATACTATCGTGGCTACACCTTC

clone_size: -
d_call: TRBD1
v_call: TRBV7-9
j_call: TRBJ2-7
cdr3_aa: CASSSPGTGKKEQYF
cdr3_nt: TGTGCCAGCAGCTCGCCCGGGACAGGAAAGAAGGAGCAGTACTTC

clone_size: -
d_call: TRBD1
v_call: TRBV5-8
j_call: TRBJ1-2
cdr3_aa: CASSNWDRASTNYGYTF
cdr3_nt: TGTGCCAGCAGCAACTGGGACAGGGCCTCTACTAACTATGGCTACACCTTC

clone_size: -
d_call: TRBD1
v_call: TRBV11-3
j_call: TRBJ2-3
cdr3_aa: CASSLGQGADTQYF
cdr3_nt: TGTGCCAGCAGCTTAGGGCAGGGGGCAGATACGCAGTATTTT

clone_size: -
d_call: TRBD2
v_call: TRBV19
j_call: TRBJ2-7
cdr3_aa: CATGPVGGRTSYEQYF
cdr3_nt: TGTGCCACCGGCCCGGTGGGCGGGAGGACCTCCTACGAGCAGTACTTC

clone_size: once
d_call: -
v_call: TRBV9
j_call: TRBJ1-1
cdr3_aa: CASSGGWDDTEAFF
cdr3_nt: TGTGCCAGCAGTGGTGGATGGGACGACACTGAAGCTTTCTTT

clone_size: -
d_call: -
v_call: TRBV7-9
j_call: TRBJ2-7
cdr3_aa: CASSPPPGLPLYEQYF
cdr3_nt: TGTGCCAGCAGCCCACCGCCGGGACTGCCTCTCTACGAGCAGTACTTC

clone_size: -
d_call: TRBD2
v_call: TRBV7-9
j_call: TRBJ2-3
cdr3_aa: CASSYKTSGGSDTQYF
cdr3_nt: TGTGCCAGCAGCTATAAGACTAGCGGGGGGTCAGATACGCAGTATTTT

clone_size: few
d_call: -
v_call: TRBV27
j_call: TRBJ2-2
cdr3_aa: CASSWGDANTGELFF
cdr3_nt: TGTGCCAGCTCGTGGGGCGACGCGAACACCGGGGAGCTGTTTTTT

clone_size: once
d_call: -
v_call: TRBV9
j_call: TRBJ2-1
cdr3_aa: CASSVVSSADLINEQFF
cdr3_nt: TGTGCCAGCAGCGTAGTTTCTAGTGCCGACCTAATTAATGAGCAGTTCTTC

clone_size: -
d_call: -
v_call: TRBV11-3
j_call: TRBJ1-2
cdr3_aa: CASITHGYTF
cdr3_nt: TGTGCCAGCATCACGCACGGCTACACCTTC

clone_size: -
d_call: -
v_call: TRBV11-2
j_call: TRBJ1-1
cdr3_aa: CASSLFEAGEHEAFF
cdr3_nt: TGTGCCAGCAGCTTATTCGAGGCAGGCGAACACGAAGCTTTCTTT

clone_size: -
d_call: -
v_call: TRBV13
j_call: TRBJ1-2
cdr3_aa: CASSSLRGGGYTF
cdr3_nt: TGTGCCAGCAGCTCTCTCAGGGGAGGGGGCTACACCTTC

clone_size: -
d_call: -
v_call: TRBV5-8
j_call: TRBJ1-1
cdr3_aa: CASSYGPGAFF
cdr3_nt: TGTGCCAGCAGCTACGGACCTGGAGCTTTCTTT

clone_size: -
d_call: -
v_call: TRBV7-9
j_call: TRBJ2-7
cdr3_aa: CASSHGDPGSGSYEQYF
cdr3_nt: TGTGCCAGCAGCCATGGAGATCCGGGATCCGGCTCCTACGAGCAGTACTTC

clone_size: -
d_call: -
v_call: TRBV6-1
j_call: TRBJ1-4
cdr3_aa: CASSPDGNEKLFF
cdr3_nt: TGTGCCAGCAGCCCGGACGGCAATGAAAAACTGTTTTTT

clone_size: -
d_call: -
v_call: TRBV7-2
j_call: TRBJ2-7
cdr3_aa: CASSPRGTRVYEQYF
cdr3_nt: TGTGCCAGCAGCCCGCGTGGGACAAGAGTGTACGAGCAGTACTTC

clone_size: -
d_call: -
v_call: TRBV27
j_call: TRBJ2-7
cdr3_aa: CASSLTLGGATYEQYF
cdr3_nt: TGTGCCAGCAGTTTAACCCTGGGGGGGGCTACGTACGAGCAGTACTTC

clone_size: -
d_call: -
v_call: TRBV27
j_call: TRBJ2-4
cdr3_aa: CASSLTNQGYIQYF
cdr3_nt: TGTGCCAGCAGTTTAACCAATCAGGGGTACATTCAGTACTTC

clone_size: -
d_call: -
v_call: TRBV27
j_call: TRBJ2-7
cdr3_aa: CASSIYALRGEQYF
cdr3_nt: TGTGCCAGCAGTATTTATGCCCTTCGTGGGGAGCAGTACTTC

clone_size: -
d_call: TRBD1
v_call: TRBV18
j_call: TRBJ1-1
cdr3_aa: CASSLSDRGETEAFF
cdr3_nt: TGTGCCAGCTCTCTCTCGGACAGGGGCGAGACTGAAGCTTTCTTT